Here is one T cell receptor (beta chain) with its context. V shed 6 bases, J shed 10 bases, and the junction held 10 bases outside the gene matches. The length of the CDR3 is 16 residues. Germline-derived CDR1 and CDR2 are WNHNN and SYGVQD (reference sequence). Only in-frame clones appear in the TCRdb table, and some are missing; sequencing was by immunoSEQ multiplex PCR. The data contain 90,000 to 120,000 clones, about 90% of them seen just once; the ten biggest clones take up approximately 15%. These data belong to a study of blood T cell repertoires in COVID-19. Source material: peripheral blood. The receptor comes from a man aged 45-65 years with acute or convalescent COVID-19. This chain connects TRBV10-1 to TRBJ2-1, with 15 bases identical to TRBD2. The DNA of the CDR3 is TGCGCCAGCAGCGCCGGACTAGCGGGAGGGCCACGAGAGCAGTTCTTC. Its translation is CASSAGLAGGPREQFF.